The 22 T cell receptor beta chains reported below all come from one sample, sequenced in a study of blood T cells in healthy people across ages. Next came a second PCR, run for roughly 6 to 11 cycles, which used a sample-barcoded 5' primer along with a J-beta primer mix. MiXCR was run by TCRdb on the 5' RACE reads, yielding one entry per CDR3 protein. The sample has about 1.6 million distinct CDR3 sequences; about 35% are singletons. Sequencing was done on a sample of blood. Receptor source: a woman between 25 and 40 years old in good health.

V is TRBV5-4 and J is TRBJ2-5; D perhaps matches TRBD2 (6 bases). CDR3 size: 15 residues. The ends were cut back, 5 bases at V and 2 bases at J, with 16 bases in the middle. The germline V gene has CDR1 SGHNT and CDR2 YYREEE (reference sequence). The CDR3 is CASRTGAGYQETQYF. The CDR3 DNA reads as TGTGCCAGCAGAACCGGGGCGGGGTATCAAGAGACCCAGTACTTC.

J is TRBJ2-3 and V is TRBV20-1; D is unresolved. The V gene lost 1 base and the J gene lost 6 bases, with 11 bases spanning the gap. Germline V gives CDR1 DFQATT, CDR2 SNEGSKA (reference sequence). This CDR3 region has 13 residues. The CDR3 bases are TGCAGTGCTAGAGTGGGTAGTTCGGATACGCAGTATTTT. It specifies CSARVGSSDTQYF.

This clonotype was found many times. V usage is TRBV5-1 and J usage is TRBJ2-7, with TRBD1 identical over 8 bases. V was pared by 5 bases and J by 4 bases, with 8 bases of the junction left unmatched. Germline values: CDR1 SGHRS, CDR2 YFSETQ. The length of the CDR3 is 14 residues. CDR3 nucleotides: TGCGCCAGCAGTGATGGGACAGGCCCTTACGAGCAGTACTTC. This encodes CASSDGTGPYEQYF.

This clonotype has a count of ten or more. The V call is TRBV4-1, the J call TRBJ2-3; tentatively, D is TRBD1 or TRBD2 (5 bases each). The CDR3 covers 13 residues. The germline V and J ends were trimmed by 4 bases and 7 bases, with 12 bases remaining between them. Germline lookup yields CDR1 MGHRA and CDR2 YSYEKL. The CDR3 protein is CASSRDRLNTQYF. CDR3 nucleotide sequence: TGCGCCAGCAGCCGGGACCGCCTAAATACGCAGTATTTT.

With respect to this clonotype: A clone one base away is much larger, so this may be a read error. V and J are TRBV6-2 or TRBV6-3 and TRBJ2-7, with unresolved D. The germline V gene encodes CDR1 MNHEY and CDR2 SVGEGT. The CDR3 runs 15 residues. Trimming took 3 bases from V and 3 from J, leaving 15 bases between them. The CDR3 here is CASSYPGSDGYEQYF. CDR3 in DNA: TGTGCCAGCAGTTATCCCGGGTCGGACGGCTACGAGCAGTACTTC.

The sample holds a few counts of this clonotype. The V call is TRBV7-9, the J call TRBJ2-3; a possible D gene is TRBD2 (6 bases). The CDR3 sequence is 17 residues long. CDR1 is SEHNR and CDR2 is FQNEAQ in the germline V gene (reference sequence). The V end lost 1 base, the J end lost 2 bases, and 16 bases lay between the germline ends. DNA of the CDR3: TGTGCCAGCAGCTTAGGGCGGGACCGCTCCCCCACAGATACGCAGTATTTT. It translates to CASSLGRDRSPTDTQYF.

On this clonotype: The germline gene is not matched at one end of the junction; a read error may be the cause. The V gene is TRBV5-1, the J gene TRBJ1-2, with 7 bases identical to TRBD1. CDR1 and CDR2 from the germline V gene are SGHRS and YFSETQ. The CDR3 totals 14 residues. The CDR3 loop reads CAGSPSGGSNGYTF. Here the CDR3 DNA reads TGCGCCGGCAGCCCGTCAGGGGGGTCTAACGGCTACACCTTC.

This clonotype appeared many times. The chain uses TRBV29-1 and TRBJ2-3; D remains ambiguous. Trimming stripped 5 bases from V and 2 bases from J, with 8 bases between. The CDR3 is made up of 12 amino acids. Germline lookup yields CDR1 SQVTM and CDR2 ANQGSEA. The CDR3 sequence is CSVWLNTDTQYF. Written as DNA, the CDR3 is TGCAGCGTTTGGCTTAACACAGATACGCAGTATTTT.

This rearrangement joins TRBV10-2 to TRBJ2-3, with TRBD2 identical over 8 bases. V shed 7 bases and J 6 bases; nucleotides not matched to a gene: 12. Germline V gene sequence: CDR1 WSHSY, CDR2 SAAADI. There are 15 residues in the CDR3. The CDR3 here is CASNPGTRSSDTQYF. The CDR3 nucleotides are TGCGCCAGCAACCCCGGGACTAGAAGTTCCGATACGCAGTATTTT.

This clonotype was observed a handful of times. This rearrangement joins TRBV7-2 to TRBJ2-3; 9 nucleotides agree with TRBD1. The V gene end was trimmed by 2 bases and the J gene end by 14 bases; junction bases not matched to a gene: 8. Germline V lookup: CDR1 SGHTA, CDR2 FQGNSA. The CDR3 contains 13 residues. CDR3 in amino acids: CASSLNQGGQGYF. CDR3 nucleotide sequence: TGTGCCAGCAGCTTAAACCAAGGGGGACAGGGGTATTTT. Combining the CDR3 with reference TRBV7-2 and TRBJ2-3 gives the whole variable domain GAGVSQSPSNKVTEKGKDVELRCDPISGHTALYWYRQSLGQGLEFLIYFQGNSAPDKSGLPSDRFSAERTGGSVSTLTIQRTQQEDSAVYLCASSLNQGGQGYFGPGTRLTVL.

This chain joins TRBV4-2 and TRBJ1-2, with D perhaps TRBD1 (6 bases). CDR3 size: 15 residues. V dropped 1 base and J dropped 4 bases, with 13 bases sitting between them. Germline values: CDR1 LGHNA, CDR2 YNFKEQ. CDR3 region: CASSQAGDASYGYTF. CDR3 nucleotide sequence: TGTGCCAGCAGCCAAGCAGGGGACGCTTCCTATGGCTACACCTTC.

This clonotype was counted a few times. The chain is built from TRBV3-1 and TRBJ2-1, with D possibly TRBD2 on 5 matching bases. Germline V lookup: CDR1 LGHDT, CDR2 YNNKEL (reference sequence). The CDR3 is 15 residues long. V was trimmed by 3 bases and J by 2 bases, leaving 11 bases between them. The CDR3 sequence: CASSQIELAYNEQFF. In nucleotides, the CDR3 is TGTGCCAGCAGCCAGATTGAACTAGCCTACAATGAGCAGTTCTTC.

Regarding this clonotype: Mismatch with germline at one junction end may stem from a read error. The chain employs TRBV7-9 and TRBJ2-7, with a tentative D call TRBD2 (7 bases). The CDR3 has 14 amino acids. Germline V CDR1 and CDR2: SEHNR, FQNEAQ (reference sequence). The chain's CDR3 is CVSSSRGAAYEQYF. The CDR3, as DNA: TGTGTCAGCAGCTCCCGGGGGGCAGCCTACGAGCAGTACTTC.

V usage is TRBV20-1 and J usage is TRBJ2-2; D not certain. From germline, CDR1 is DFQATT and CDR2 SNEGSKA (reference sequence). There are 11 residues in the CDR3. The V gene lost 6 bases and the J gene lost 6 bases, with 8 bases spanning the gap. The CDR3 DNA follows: TGCAGTGCCTGGTTTTCCGGGGAGCTGTTTTTT. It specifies CSAWFSGELFF.

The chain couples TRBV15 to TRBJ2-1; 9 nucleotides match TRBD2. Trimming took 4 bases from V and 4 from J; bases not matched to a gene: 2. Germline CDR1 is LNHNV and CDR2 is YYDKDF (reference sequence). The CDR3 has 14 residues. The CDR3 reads CATSTSGRYNEQFF. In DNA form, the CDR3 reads TGTGCCACCAGCACCAGCGGGAGGTACAATGAGCAGTTCTTC.

DNA for the CDR3: TGTGCCAGCAGTACCCGATGGGGGGCCAACTATGGCTACACCTTC. Protein product: CASSTRWGANYGYTF. This chain joins TRBV28 and TRBJ1-2; D perhaps matches TRBD1 (6 bases). Germline V gene sequence: CDR1 MDHEN, CDR2 SYDVKM. V was trimmed by 5 bases and J by 2 bases, leaving 15 bases between them. The CDR3 extends over 15 amino acids.

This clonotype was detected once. CDR3 sequence: CASSSVDRCNRYQETQYF. The CDR3 DNA reads as TGTGCCAGCAGCTCGGTGGACAGATGTAACCGGTACCAAGAGACCCAGTACTTC. The chain links TRBV11-3 to TRBJ2-5; possibly TRBD1 for D (6 bases). Germline V gives CDR1 SGHNT, CDR2 YENEEA. Trimming stripped 4 bases from V and 0 bases from J, with 21 bases between. The CDR3 is 18 residues long.

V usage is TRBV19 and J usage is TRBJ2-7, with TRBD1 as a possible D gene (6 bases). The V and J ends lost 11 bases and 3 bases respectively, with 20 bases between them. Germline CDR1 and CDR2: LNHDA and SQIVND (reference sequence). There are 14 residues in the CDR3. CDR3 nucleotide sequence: TGTGCCGACCCACTCTGGCAGGGGCTCTACGAGCAGTACTTC. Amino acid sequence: CADPLWQGLYEQYF.

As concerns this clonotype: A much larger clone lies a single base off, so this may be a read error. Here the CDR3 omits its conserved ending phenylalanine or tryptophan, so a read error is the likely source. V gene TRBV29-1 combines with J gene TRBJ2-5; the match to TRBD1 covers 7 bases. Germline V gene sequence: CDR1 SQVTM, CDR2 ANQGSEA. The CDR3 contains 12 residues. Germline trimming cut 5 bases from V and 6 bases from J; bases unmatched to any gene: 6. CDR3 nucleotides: TGCAGCGTTACGACAGGGTTAAAGACCCAGTACGTC. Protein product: CSVTTGLKTQYV.

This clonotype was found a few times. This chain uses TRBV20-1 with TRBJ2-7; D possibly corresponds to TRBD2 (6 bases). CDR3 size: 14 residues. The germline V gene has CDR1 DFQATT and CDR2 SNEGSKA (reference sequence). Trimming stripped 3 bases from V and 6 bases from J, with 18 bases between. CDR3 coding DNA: TGCAGTGCTAGCCCCTCGGCCGGGGGATCCGAGCAGTACTTC. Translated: CSASPSAGGSEQYF.

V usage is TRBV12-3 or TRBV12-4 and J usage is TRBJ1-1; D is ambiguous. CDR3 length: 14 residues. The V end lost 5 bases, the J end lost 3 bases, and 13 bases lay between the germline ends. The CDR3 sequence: CASSLDTSYTEAFF. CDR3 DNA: TGTGCCAGCAGTCTGGATACATCGTACACTGAAGCTTTCTTT.

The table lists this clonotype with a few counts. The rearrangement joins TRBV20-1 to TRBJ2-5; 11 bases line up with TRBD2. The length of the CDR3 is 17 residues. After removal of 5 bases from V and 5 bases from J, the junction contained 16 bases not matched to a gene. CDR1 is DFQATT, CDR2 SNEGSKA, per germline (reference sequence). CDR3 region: CSAASRSSGRAYETQYF. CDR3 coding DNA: TGCAGTGCTGCTTCTAGGAGTAGCGGGAGGGCCTACGAGACCCAGTACTTC.